The 26 T cell receptor beta chains reported below all come from one sample, sequenced in a study of T-cell reconstitution after alpha-beta-depleted transplantation in children. During its preparation, the TCRbeta library received unique molecular identifiers. TCRdb recomputed calls from the PCR reads with MiXCR, one row per CDR3 protein. The table lists 200,000 or so distinct CDR3 sequences, about 7% of them singletons. The sequences come from PBMCs, collected before TCRalphabeta/CD19-depleted stem cell transplant. The receptors were gathered from a boy aged 2-9 years with acute lymphoblastic leukemia, due to receive a stem cell transplant.

This clonotype has a handful of counts. The genes are TRBV10-2 and TRBJ1-2; D unclear. Germline CDR1 reads WSHSY; CDR2 reads SAAADI. The V gene lost 2 bases and the J gene lost 6 bases, with 16 bases spanning the gap. The CDR3 totals 15 residues. In DNA form, the CDR3 reads TGCGCCAGCAGTGAGGAGAACTTAAGGAACGATGGCTACACCTTC. Translated: CASSEENLRNDGYTF.

This clonotype has ten or more counts. V and J are TRBV29-1 and TRBJ2-1; D may be TRBD1 (5 bases). CDR3 length: 14 amino acids. V was clipped by 6 bases and J by 0 bases, with 12 bases between them. In germline, CDR1 is SQVTM, CDR2 ANQGSEA. The CDR3 nucleotides are TGCAGCGTGGCAGGGATTAGCTCCTACAATGAGCAGTTCTTC. This codes for CSVAGISSYNEQFF.

This rearrangement joins TRBV2 to TRBJ2-7; TRBD2 is a possible D gene (6 bases). V shed 6 bases and J shed 0 bases, with 12 bases lying between them. The germline gives CDR1 SNHLY, CDR2 FYNNEI. The CDR3 totals 14 residues. CDR3 bases: TGTGCCAGCAGCGAGCGGGCTAGCTCCTACGAGCAGTACTTC. Translated, it gives CASSERASSYEQYF.

This clonotype was found a few times. The V gene is TRBV20-1, the J gene TRBJ1-1, with D unclear. Deletions cut 6 bases from V and 1 base from J, with 18 bases between. Germline V gives CDR1 DFQATT, CDR2 SNEGSKA (reference sequence). The CDR3 is 15 amino acids. This CDR3 reads CSAPGRSPWNTEAFF. Here the CDR3 DNA reads TGCAGTGCCCCCGGCAGGAGCCCCTGGAACACTGAAGCTTTCTTT.

This clonotype came up many times. V is TRBV12-3 or TRBV12-4 and J is TRBJ1-1; D unclear. V was pared by 2 bases and J by 1 base, with 8 bases between. CDR3 size: 14 residues. The CDR3, as DNA: TGTGCCAGCAGTTTAAGGGAGGGGAACACTGAAGCTTTCTTT. Encoded protein: CASSLREGNTEAFF.

This clonotype was counted ten times or more. CDR3 protein: CASSLYDEQFF. The CDR3 DNA is TGTGCCAGCAGCTTATATGATGAGCAGTTCTTC. The chain is built from TRBV7-3 and TRBJ2-1; D uncertain. The V and J ends lost 2 bases and 8 bases respectively, with 4 bases between them. From germline, CDR1 is SGHTA and CDR2 FQGTGA. The CDR3 sequence is 11 residues long.

This clonotype appeared many times. J is TRBJ1-6 and V is TRBV4-3; D is perhaps TRBD1 (6 bases). CDR3 length: 13 amino acids. Between the trimmed V and J ends, which lost 3 bases and 14 bases, there was a span of 14 bases. From germline, CDR1 is LGHNA and CDR2 YSLEER. The chain's CDR3 is CASSQARGRTLHF. In DNA form, the CDR3 reads TGCGCCAGCAGCCAGGCCAGGGGAAGAACCCTCCACTTT.

This clonotype was recorded at least ten times. The chain employs TRBV29-1 and TRBJ1-2; perhaps TRBD1 as D (5 bases). Germline loops: CDR1 SQVTM, CDR2 ANQGSEA. The CDR3 has 15 residues. V lost 8 bases, J lost 0 bases, and 19 bases lay in between. CDR3 region: CSIRATDGANYGYTF. The CDR3 nucleotides are TGCAGCATCAGGGCAACAGACGGGGCTAACTATGGCTACACCTTC.

The chain combines TRBV13 with TRBJ2-5, with D maybe TRBD2 (6 bases). Germline CDR1 reads PRHDT; CDR2 reads FYEKMQ (reference sequence). The germline V and J ends were trimmed by 5 bases and 5 bases, with 12 bases remaining between them. CDR3 length: 13 amino acids. The CDR3 nucleotides read TGTGCCAGCAGCCGTACTAGCTCGGAGACCCAGTACTTC. It yields the protein CASSRTSSETQYF.

The table lists this clonotype with many counts. The V and J genes are TRBV5-1 and TRBJ2-1; D is undetermined. The V end lost 0 bases, the J end lost 8 bases, and 9 bases lay between the germline ends. Germline-derived CDR1 and CDR2 are SGHRS and YFSETQ. The length of the CDR3 is 13 residues. DNA of the CDR3: TGCGCCAGCAGCTTGGCCAGGTCGTATGAGCAGTTCTTC. Translating it yields CASSLARSYEQFF. Supplemented by reference TRBV5-1 and TRBJ2-1, the full variable domain reads KAGVTQTPRYLIKTRGQQVTLSCSPISGHRSVSWYQQTPGQGLQFLFEYFSETQRNKGNFPGRFSGRQFSNSRSEMNVSTLELGDSALYLCASSLARSYEQFFGPGTRLTVL.

This clonotype showed up many times. The V gene is TRBV15, the J gene TRBJ1-5, with D perhaps TRBD1 (5 bases). The V and J ends lost 5 bases and 0 bases respectively, with 14 bases between them. Germline values: CDR1 LNHNV, CDR2 YYDKDF (reference sequence). The CDR3 sequence is 16 residues long. The CDR3 DNA reads TGTGCCACCAGCGGCGTGACAGACTATAGCAATCAGCCCCAGCATTTT. Translation: CATSGVTDYSNQPQHF.

This clonotype was detected ten times or more. The chain uses TRBV6-1 and TRBJ1-5, with 11 bases matching TRBD1. The CDR3 runs 14 residues. J lost 4 bases, V lost 9 bases, and 5 bases had no gene match. CDR1 is MNHNS, CDR2 SASEGT, per germline. The CDR3 nucleotides are TGTGCCAGGGTGGACAGGGGGCATAATCAGCCCCAGCATTTT. It codes for CARVDRGHNQPQHF.

The sample holds a few counts of this clonotype. The chain joins TRBV7-2 to TRBJ1-5; maybe TRBD1 (5 bases). V lost 5 bases to trimming and J lost 7 bases, with 12 bases between them. Germline-derived CDR1 and CDR2 are SGHTA and FQGNSA. The length of the CDR3 is 13 residues. The CDR3 DNA reads TGTGCCAGCAGCACTCAGGGTTACCAGCCCCAGCATTTT. Its protein is CASSTQGYQPQHF.

The rearrangement uses TRBV20-1 and TRBJ2-7; no reliable D call. Germline CDR1 DFQATT, CDR2 SNEGSKA (reference sequence). The V gene lost 3 bases and the J gene lost 5 bases, with 11 bases spanning the gap. The CDR3 has 12 residues. The CDR3 loop reads CSARGSWDEQYF. The DNA of the CDR3 is TGCAGTGCTAGGGGCAGTTGGGACGAGCAGTACTTC.

This clonotype was counted many times. V usage is TRBV6-1 and J usage is TRBJ1-1, with D perhaps TRBD1 (5 bases). V lost 4 bases, J lost 3 bases, and 9 bases lay in between. The germline gives CDR1 MNHNS, CDR2 SASEGT. There are 13 residues in the CDR3. The CDR3 loop is CASSGQIHTEAFF. CDR3 in DNA: TGTGCCAGCAGTGGACAGATTCACACTGAAGCTTTCTTT.

There are many counts of this clonotype. This sequence joins TRBV7-2 and TRBJ2-3; 7 nucleotides agree with TRBD1. Germline V lookup: CDR1 SGHTA, CDR2 FQGNSA. Unmatched junction bases numbered 8, after V lost 5 bases and J lost 3 bases. The CDR3 has 15 amino acids. The CDR3, as DNA: TGTGCCAGCAGCCCCCAACAGGGGTGGACAGATACGCAGTATTTT. This encodes CASSPQQGWTDTQYF.

This chain connects TRBV12-3 or TRBV12-4 to TRBJ1-4; 7 bases are a match to TRBD1. V was pared by 6 bases and J by 10 bases, with 8 bases of the junction left unmatched. The CDR3 spans 13 residues. CDR3 sequence reads: CASRPGTVGKLFF. For the CDR3, the DNA is TGTGCCAGCAGACCCGGGACAGTCGGAAAACTGTTTTTT.

This clonotype was counted at least ten times. The V call is TRBV12-3 or TRBV12-4, the J call TRBJ2-1, with 11 bases lining up with TRBD2. The CDR3 has 15 amino acids. The V segment lost 7 bases and the J segment 3 bases; nucleotides outside the gene matches: 5. The DNA of the CDR3 is TGTGCCAGCACCGCGACTAGCGGGATCTACAATGAGCAGTTCTTC. Its translation is CASTATSGIYNEQFF.

DNA of the CDR3: TGCAGTGCTAGAGTCGGACAGGGTAATCAGCCCCAGCATTTT. It yields the protein CSARVGQGNQPQHF. V is TRBV20-1 and J is TRBJ1-5; TRBD1 matches at 8 bases. V gave up 1 base and J gave up 4 bases; unmatched junction bases: 3. Germline CDR1 reads DFQATT; CDR2 reads SNEGSKA (reference sequence). This CDR3 has 14 amino acids.

The genes are TRBV14 and TRBJ2-7; 7 bases match TRBD1. Looked up from germline, CDR1 is SGHDN and CDR2 is FVKESK. V dropped 4 bases and J dropped 6; count of bases not matched to a gene: 12. The CDR3 covers 15 residues. This chain's CDR3 is CASSRETGRLGEQYF. The CDR3 DNA reads TGTGCCAGCAGCCGAGAGACAGGGCGCCTTGGCGAGCAGTACTTC.

In regard to this clonotype: Just one base apart from a much larger clone, this may be a read error. Written as DNA, the CDR3 is TGTGCCAGCAGTTTAGGACAGGGAATTCTCTATGGCAACACCTTC. This sequence encodes CASSLGQGILYGNTF. The V call is TRBV12-3 or TRBV12-4, the J call TRBJ1-2; 7 bases map to TRBD1. The CDR3 loop spans 15 amino acids.

The table lists this clonotype with many counts. The rearrangement uses TRBV28 and TRBJ2-7; D might be TRBD2 (5 bases). Germline V gives CDR1 MDHEN, CDR2 SYDVKM. The ends were cut back, 5 bases at V and 1 base at J, with 18 bases in the middle. There are 16 residues in the CDR3. CDR3 bases: TGTGCCAGCAGTAAAACTACGGCGGGTGGGTCCTACGAGCAGTACTTC. Translated, it gives CASSKTTAGGSYEQYF.

V and J are TRBV5-3 and TRBJ2-1; possible D gene TRBD1, 6 bases. TRBV5-3 is an ORF, and what it does is uncertain. The CDR3 covers 16 residues. V shed 1 base and J shed 4 bases, with 15 bases lying between them. CDR3 sequence (DNA): TGTGCCAGAAGCTTGTCAGGGGAGCAGTATTACAATGAGCAGTTCTTC. Its protein product is CARSLSGEQYYNEQFF.

This clonotype was picked up many times. The chain links TRBV6-5 to TRBJ2-5, with D possibly TRBD2 on 7 matching bases. The CDR3 has 15 residues. V was clipped by 0 bases and J by 5 bases, with 13 bases between them. CDR1 and CDR2 from the germline V gene are MNHEY and SVGAGI. CDR3 nucleotide sequence: TGTGCCAGCAGTTACTCGAATTCGGGGGGCGAGACCCAGTACTTC. Translation gives CASSYSNSGGETQYF.

This clonotype occurred once. A much larger clone differs from this one at a single base, so this may be a read error. This CDR3 fails to terminate in the conserved phenylalanine or tryptophan, so it likely reflects a read error. V is TRBV7-6 and J is TRBJ2-1, with 10 bases identical to TRBD2. The CDR3 consists of 15 residues. From germline, CDR1 is SGHVS and CDR2 FNYEAQ. V lost 3 bases, J lost 6 bases, and 5 bases stayed unmatched. DNA of the CDR3: TGTGCCAGCAGCTTTTCTAGCGGGAGTTTCAATGAGCAGTTCATC. Amino acid sequence: CASSFSSGSFNEQFI.

This clonotype was detected only a few times. The chain carries TRBV11-3 and TRBJ2-7, with 7 bases fitting TRBD1. Per the germline V gene, CDR1 is SGHNT and CDR2 is YENEEA. Unmatched junction bases numbered 7, after V lost 5 bases and J lost 3 bases. This CDR3 has 14 residues. CDR3 nucleotide sequence: TGTGCCAGCAGCCCCCGGGACAGCAACTACGAGCAGTACTTC. Amino acids: CASSPRDSNYEQYF.